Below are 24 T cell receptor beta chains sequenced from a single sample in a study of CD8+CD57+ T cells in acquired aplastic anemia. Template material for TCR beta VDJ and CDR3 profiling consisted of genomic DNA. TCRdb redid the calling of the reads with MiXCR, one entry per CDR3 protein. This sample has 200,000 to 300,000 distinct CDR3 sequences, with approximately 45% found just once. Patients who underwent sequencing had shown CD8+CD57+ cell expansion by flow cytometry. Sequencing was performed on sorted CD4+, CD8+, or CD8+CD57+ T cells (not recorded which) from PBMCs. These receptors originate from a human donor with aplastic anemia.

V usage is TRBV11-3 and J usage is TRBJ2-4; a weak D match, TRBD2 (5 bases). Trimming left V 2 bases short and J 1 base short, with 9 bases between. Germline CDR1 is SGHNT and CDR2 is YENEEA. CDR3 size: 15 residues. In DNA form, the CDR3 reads TGTGCCAGCAGCTTAATGTGGGAGGCCAAAAACATTCAGTACTTC. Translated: CASSLMWEAKNIQYF.

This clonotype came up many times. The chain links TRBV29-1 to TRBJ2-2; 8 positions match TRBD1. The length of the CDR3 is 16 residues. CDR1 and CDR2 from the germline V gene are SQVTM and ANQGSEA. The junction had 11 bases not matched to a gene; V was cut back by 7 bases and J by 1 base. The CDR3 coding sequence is TGCAGCGCCCTACCAGAGGACAGGGAGAACACCGGGGAGCTGTTTTTT. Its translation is CSALPEDRENTGELFF.

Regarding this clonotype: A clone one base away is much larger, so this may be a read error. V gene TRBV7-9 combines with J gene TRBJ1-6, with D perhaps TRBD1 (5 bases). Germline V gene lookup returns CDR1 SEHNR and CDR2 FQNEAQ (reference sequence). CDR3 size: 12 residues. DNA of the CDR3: TGTGCCGGCAGCCGAAGGGACCCACCCCTCCACTTT. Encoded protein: CAGSRRDPPLHF.

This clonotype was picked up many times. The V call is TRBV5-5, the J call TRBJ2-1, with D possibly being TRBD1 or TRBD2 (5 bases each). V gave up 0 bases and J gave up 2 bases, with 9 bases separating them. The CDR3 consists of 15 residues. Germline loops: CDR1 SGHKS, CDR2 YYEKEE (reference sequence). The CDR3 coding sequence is TGTGCCAGCAGCTTGGTGGGGGTTGCCTACAATGAGCAGTTCTTC. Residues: CASSLVGVAYNEQFF.

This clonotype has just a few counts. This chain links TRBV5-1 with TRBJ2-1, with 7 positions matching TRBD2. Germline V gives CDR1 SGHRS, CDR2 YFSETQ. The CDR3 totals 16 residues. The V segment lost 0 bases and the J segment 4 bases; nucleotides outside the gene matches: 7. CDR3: CASSLVSSGIYNEQFF. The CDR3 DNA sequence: TGCGCCAGCAGCTTGGTGTCTAGCGGAATTTACAATGAGCAGTTCTTC.

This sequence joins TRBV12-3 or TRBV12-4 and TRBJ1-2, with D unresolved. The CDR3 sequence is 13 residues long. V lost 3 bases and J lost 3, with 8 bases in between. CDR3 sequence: CASSFQPYYGYTF. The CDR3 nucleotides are TGTGCCAGCAGTTTCCAGCCCTACTATGGCTACACCTTC.

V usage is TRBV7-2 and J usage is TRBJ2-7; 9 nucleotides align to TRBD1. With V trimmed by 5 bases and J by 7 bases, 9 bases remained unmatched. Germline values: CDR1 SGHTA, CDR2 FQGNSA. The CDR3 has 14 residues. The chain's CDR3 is CASSGTGFTGEQYF. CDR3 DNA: TGTGCCAGCAGCGGGACAGGGTTTACGGGAGAGCAGTACTTC.

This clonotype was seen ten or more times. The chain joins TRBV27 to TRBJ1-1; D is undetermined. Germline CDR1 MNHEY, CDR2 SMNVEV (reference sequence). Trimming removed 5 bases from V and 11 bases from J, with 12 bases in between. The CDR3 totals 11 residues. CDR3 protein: CASSTPSTAFF. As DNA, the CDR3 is TGTGCCAGCAGTACACCCTCAACTGCTTTCTTT.

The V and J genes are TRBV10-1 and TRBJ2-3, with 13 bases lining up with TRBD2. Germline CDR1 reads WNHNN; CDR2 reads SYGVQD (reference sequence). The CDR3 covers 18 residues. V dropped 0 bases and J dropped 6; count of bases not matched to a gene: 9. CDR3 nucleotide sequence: TGCGCCAGCAGTGAGTCGCGACTAGCGGGGGGCCTGCCCGATACGCAGTATTTT. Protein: CASSESRLAGGLPDTQYF.

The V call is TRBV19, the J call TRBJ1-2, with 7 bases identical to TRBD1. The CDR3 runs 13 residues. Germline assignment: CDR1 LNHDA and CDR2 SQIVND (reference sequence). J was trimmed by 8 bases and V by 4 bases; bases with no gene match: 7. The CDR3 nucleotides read TGTGCCAGTAGTAGTCGGGACAGCGCAGGCTACACCTTC. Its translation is CASSSRDSAGYTF.

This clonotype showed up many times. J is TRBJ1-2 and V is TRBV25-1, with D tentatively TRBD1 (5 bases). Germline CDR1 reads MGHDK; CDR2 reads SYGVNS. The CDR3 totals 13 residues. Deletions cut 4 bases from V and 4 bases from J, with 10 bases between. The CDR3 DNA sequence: TGTGCCAGCAGTGTCGGACAAGTCTATGGCTACACCTTC. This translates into CASSVGQVYGYTF.

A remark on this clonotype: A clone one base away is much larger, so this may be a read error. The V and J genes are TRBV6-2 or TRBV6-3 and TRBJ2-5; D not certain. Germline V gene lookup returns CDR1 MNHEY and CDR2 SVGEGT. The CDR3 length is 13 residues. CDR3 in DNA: TGTGCCAGCAGTTACAGTGAACAAGAGGCCCAGTACTTC. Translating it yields CASSYSEQEAQYF.

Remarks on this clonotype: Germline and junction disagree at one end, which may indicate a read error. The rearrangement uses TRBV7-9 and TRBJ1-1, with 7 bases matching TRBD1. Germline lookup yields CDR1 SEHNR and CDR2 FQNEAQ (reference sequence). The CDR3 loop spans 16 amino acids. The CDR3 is CASSLTGQTSNTEAFF. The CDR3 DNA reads TGTGCCAGCAGCTTAACGGGACAGACATCCAACACCGAAGCTTTCTTT.

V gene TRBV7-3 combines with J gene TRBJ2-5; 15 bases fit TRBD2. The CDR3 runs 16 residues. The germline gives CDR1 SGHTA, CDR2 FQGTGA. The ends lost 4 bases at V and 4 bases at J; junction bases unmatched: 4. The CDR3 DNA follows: TGTGCCAGCAGCTCCGGACTAGCGGGGGGGGTAGAGACCCAGTACTTC. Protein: CASSSGLAGGVETQYF.

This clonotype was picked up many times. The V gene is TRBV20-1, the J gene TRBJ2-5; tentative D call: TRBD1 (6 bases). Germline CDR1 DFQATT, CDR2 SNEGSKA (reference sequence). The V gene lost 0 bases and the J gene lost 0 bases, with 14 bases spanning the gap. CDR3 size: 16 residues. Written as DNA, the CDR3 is TGCAGTGCTAGAGATGGTTCGGACAGCTACCAAGAGACCCAGTACTTC. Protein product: CSARDGSDSYQETQYF.

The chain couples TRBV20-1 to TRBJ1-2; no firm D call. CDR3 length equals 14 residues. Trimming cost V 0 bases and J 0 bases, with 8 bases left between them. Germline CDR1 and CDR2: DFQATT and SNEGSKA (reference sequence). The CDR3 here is CSARESSPNYGYTF. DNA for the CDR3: TGCAGTGCTAGAGAATCCTCGCCTAACTATGGCTACACCTTC.

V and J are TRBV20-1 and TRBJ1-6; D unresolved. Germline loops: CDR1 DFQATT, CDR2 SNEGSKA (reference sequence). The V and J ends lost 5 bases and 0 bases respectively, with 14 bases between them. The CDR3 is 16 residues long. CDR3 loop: CSAGQAISSYNSPLHF. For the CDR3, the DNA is TGCAGTGCTGGCCAGGCAATAAGCTCCTATAATTCACCCCTCCACTTT.

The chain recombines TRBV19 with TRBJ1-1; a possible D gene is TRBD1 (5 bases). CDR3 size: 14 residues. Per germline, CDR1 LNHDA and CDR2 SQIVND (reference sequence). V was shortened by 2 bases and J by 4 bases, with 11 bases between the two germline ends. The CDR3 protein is CASSIQGQSTEAFF. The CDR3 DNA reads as TGTGCCAGTAGTATACAGGGTCAGAGCACTGAAGCTTTCTTT.

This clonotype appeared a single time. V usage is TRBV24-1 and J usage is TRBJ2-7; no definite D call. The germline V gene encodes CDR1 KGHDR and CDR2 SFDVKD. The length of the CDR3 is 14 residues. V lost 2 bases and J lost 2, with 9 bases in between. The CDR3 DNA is TGTGCCACCAGTGATTCTAAGGTTACCTACGAGCAGTACTTC. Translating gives CATSDSKVTYEQYF.

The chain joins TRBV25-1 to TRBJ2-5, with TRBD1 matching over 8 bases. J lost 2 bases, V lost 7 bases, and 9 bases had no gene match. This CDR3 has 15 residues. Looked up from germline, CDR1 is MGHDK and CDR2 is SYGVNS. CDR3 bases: TGTGCCAGCAATGCGGACAGGGTAATGCAAGAGACCCAGTACTTC. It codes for CASNADRVMQETQYF.

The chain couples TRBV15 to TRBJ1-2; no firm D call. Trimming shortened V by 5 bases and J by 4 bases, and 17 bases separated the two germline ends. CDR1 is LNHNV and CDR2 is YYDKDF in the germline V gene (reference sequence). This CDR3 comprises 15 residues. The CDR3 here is CATSPSVGRSYGYTF. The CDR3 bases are TGTGCCACCAGCCCGAGCGTGGGCCGATCCTATGGCTACACCTTC.

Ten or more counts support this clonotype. CDR3 coding DNA: TGTGCCAGTAGTACCGGACGGCCGGAGACAGATACGCAGTATTTT. Translating gives CASSTGRPETDTQYF. The J gene is TRBJ2-3, the V gene TRBV19, with no clear D. Germline assignment: CDR1 LNHDA and CDR2 SQIVND (reference sequence). The CDR3 length is 15 residues. V lost 4 bases and J 3 bases, leaving 14 bases between the germline ends.

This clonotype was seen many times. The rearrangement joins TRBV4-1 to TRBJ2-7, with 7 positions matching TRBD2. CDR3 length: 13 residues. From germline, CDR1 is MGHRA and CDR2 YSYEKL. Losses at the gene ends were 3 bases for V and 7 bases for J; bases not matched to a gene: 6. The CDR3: CASSQWEGYEQYF. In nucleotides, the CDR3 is TGCGCCAGCAGCCAGTGGGAGGGCTATGAGCAGTACTTC.

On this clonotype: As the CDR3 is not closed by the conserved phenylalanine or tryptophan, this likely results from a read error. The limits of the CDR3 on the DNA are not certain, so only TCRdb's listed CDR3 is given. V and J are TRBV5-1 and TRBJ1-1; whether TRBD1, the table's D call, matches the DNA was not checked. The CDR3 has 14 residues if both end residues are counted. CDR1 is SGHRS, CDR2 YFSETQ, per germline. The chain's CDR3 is CASSSGQGSPRSFL.